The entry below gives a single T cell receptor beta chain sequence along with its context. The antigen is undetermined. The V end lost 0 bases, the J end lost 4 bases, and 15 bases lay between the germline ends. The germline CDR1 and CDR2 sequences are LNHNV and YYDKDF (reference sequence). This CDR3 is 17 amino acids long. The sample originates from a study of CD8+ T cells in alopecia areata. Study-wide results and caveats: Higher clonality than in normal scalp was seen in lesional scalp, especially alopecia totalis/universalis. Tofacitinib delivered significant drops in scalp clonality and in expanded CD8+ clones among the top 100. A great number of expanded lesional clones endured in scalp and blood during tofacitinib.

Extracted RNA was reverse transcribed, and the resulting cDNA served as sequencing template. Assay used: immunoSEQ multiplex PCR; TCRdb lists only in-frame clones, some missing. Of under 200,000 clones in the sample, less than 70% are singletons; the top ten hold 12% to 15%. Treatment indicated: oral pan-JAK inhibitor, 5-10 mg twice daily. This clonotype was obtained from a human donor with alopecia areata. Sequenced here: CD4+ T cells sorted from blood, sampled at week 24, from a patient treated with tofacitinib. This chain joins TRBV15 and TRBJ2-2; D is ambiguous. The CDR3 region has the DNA TGTGCCACCAGCAGAGATCCTCGAAAGAGGAGCACCGGGGAGCTGTTTTTT. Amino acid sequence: CATSRDPRKRSTGELFF.